One sample yielded the 6 T cell receptor beta chains listed below, sequenced in a study of read filtering for tumor transcriptome and immune sequencing. The library was built from around 380 ng RNA with molecular barcoded adaptors for alpha/delta and beta/gamma chains. TCRdb redid the calling of the reads with MiXCR, one entry per CDR3 protein. The sample comprises about 57,000 distinct CDR3 sequences, about 20% of which are singletons, and about 18% rests with the top ten. The sequenced material came from a population of CD138-negative cells sorted from bone marrow. Every receptor here comes from a donor at least 40 years old with multiple myeloma.

This clonotype has just a few counts. This rearrangement joins TRBV20-1 to TRBJ1-1; TRBD1 is a possible D gene (6 bases). Trimming pared 3 bases from V and 0 bases from J, leaving 20 bases between. The length of the CDR3 is 17 residues. The germline V gene encodes CDR1 DFQATT and CDR2 SNEGSKA (reference sequence). The CDR3 DNA is TGCAGTGCTAGGGTGGGGGGGGCGCGACGACTGAACACTGAAGCTTTCTTT. It codes for CSARVGGARRLNTEAFF.

This clonotype was recorded at least ten times. DNA of the CDR3: TGTGCCATCAGTGAGGTCGCGTCGAGCGGGAGGGGCTCCGGGGAGCTGTTTTTT. It is translated as CAISEVASSGRGSGELFF. The chain employs TRBV10-3 and TRBJ2-2; 10 bases map to TRBD2. The germline V gene encodes CDR1 ENHRY and CDR2 SYGVKD. The ends lost 2 bases at V and 6 bases at J; junction bases unmatched: 12. The CDR3 sequence is 18 residues long.

Details on this clonotype: A much larger clone differs by one base, so this may be a read error. The rearrangement uses TRBV7-3 and TRBJ2-1, with 10 bases identical to TRBD2. This CDR3 contains 14 residues. Germline V gene data show CDR1 as SGHTA and CDR2 as FQGTGA. The CDR3 bases are TGTTCCAGCAGCTTCAGCGGGAGGGGCAATGAGCAGTTCTTC. Translation gives CSSSFSGRGNEQFF. Full variable domain (rest looked up from reference TRBV7-3 and TRBJ2-1): GAGVSQTPSNKVTEKGKYVELRCDPISGHTALYWYRQSLGQGPEFLIYFQGTGAADDSGLPNDRFFAVRPEGSVSTLKIQRTERGDSAVYLCSSSFSGRGNEQFFGPGTRLTVL.

This clonotype qualifies as medium-sized (0.01 to 0.1%). This chain uses TRBV4-1 with TRBJ2-1, with D maybe TRBD1 (5 bases). The V gene lost 6 bases and the J gene lost 0 bases, with 24 bases spanning the gap. From germline, CDR1 is MGHRA and CDR2 YSYEKL. The CDR3 loop spans 19 amino acids. The CDR3 protein is CASRLADLGEESSYNEQFF. CDR3 nucleotide sequence: TGCGCCAGCAGGCTTGCCGACTTAGGGGAAGAAAGCTCCTACAATGAGCAGTTCTTC.

This clonotype was recorded many times. The V call is TRBV28, the J call TRBJ1-6; the D gene is possibly TRBD1 (5 bases). From germline, CDR1 is MDHEN and CDR2 SYDVKM. Trimming removed 2 bases at V and 0 bases at J, with 11 bases between. The CDR3 length is 17 residues. DNA for the CDR3: TGTGCCAGCAGTTTAGACAGCCTGAGCTCCTATAATTCACCCCTCCACTTT. This encodes CASSLDSLSSYNSPLHF.

There are many counts of this clonotype. The chain combines TRBV28 with TRBJ2-2, with 8 bases aligning to TRBD1. The germline gives CDR1 MDHEN, CDR2 SYDVKM. V lost 6 bases and J lost 7; bases outside the gene matches: 19. This CDR3 has 18 amino acids. CDR3 in amino acids: CASRSPQAPRTGFGELFF. CDR3 DNA sequence: TGTGCCAGCAGGTCTCCCCAGGCCCCTAGGACAGGGTTCGGGGAGCTGTTTTTT.